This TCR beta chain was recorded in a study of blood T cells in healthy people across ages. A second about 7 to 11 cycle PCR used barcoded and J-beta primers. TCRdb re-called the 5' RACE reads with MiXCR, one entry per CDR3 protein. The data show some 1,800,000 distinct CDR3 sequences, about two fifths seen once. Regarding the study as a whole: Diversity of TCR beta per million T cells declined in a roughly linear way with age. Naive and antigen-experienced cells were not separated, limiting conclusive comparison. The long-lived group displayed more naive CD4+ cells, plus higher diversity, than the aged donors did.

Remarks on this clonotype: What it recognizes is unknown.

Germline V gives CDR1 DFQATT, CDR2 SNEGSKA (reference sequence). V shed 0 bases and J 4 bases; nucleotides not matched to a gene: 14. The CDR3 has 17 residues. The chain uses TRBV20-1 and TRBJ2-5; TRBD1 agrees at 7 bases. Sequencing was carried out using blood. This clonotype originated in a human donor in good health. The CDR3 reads CSARDETGPYQGETQYF. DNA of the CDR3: TGCAGTGCTAGAGATGAGACAGGGCCTTATCAAGGAGAGACCCAGTACTTC.